These 9 T cell receptor beta chains came from one sample sequenced in a study of T-cell memory formation after mild COVID-19. TCRdb re-derived calls from the 5' RACE reads in MiXCR, one entry per CDR3 protein. The sample yields about 360,000 distinct CDR3 sequences, around 14% seen once. Specimen: PBMCs or a T cell subset sorted from them (not recorded which). The receptors were gathered from a man between 18 and 35 years old who had mild COVID-19 (a few samples of this study predate the infection). Cell type and time point are not known.

The chain has TRBV5-1 and TRBJ2-1; no firm D call. With 0 bases removed from V and 0 bases from J, the gap between germline ends came to 10 bases. The CDR3 runs to 16 residues. Germline CDR1 and CDR2: SGHRS and YFSETQ. CDR3 DNA sequence: TGCGCCAGCAGCTTGGGATCCTCTTCCTCCTACAATGAGCAGTTCTTC. Protein: CASSLGSSSSYNEQFF.

The rearrangement uses TRBV7-8 and TRBJ2-5, with 14 bases lining up with TRBD2. Trimming cost V 4 bases and J 0 bases; bases outside gene matches: 4. The CDR3 spans 17 residues. Germline V gene lookup returns CDR1 SGHVS and CDR2 FQNEAQ. CDR3 bases: TGTGCCAGCAGCTGGACTAGCGGGGGGAGAGACCAAGAGACCCAGTACTTC. It codes for CASSWTSGGRDQETQYF.

This chain links TRBV20-1 with TRBJ1-5; the match to TRBD1 covers 9 bases. The junction had 4 bases not matched to a gene; V was cut back by 3 bases and J by 4 bases. CDR3 size: 14 residues. The germline V gene has CDR1 DFQATT and CDR2 SNEGSKA (reference sequence). CDR3 bases: TGCAGTGCTAGGGGACAGGGAGGAAATCAGCCCCAGCATTTT. This gives the protein CSARGQGGNQPQHF.

The chain has TRBV28 and TRBJ1-2; maybe TRBD1 (5 bases). The CDR3 is 12 amino acids. CDR1 is MDHEN, CDR2 SYDVKM, per germline. Trimming stripped 10 bases from V and 2 bases from J, with 11 bases between. The CDR3 region is CATLTVNYGYTF. CDR3 nucleotides: TGTGCCACTCTGACAGTCAACTATGGCTACACCTTC.

This chain joins TRBV7-3 and TRBJ1-1, with TRBD1 as a possible D gene (5 bases). The V end was cut by 1 base, the J end by 12 bases, with 18 bases between. The CDR3 covers 14 residues. Germline CDR1 and CDR2: SGHTA and FQGTGA. In nucleotides, the CDR3 is TGTGCCAGCAGCTTAAGTGGTCGGCGGGGCCGAACTTTCTTT. This sequence encodes CASSLSGRRGRTFF.

V and J are TRBV5-5 and TRBJ1-1, with a tentative D call TRBD1 (5 bases). V dropped 3 bases and J dropped 5 bases, with 14 bases sitting between them. CDR1 and CDR2 from the germline V gene are SGHKS and YYEKEE (reference sequence). This CDR3 contains 14 residues. The CDR3 DNA is TGTGCCAGCAGCTCATTACATCGGGGGACTGAAGCTTTCTTT. As protein: CASSSLHRGTEAFF.

The genes are TRBV20-1 and TRBJ1-6; no clear D gene. The length of the CDR3 is 16 residues. Per the germline V gene, CDR1 is DFQATT and CDR2 is SNEGSKA (reference sequence). Between the trimmed V and J ends, which lost 0 bases and 1 base, there was a span of 10 bases. The CDR3 is CSAREKFRSYNSPLHF. The DNA of the CDR3 is TGCAGTGCTAGAGAGAAGTTTCGGTCCTATAATTCACCCCTCCACTTT.

This clonotype has just a few counts. This rearrangement joins TRBV12-3 or TRBV12-4 to TRBJ2-2, with a weak D call TRBD1 (6 bases). The ends were cut back, 3 bases at V and 6 bases at J, with 14 bases in the middle. The CDR3 loop spans 15 amino acids. The CDR3 nucleotides read TGTGCCAGCAGTTTCGGCTGGGGGCGGCCCGGGGAGCTGTTTTTT. Translating gives CASSFGWGRPGELFF.

The rearrangement joins TRBV7-3 to TRBJ1-2, with 7 bases fitting TRBD1. Germline V gene sequence: CDR1 SGHTA, CDR2 FQGTGA. This CDR3 spans 16 amino acids. V shed 5 bases, J shed 2 bases, and the junction held 11 bases outside the gene matches. The chain's CDR3 is CASSPSGDRANYGYTF. The CDR3 DNA reads TGTGCCAGCAGCCCCTCGGGGGACAGAGCGAACTATGGCTACACCTTC. Complete variable domain (other parts from reference TRBV7-3 and TRBJ1-2): GAGVSQTPSNKVTEKGKYVELRCDPISGHTALYWYRQSLGQGPEFLIYFQGTGAADDSGLPNDRFFAVRPEGSVSTLKIQRTERGDSAVYLCASSPSGDRANYGYTFGSGTRLTVV.